This passage covers 4 T cell receptor beta chains from one sample sequenced in a study of CD8+CD57+ T cells in acquired aplastic anemia. Using genomic DNA as the template, TCR beta VDJ and CDR3 profiling was carried out. TCRdb reprocessed the reads with MiXCR, giving one entry per CDR3 protein. The sample yields fewer than 70,000 distinct CDR3 sequences, 45% to 60% seen once. Specimen: sorted CD4+, CD8+, or CD8+CD57+ T cells (not recorded which) from PBMCs. The source of these receptors is a human donor in good health, serving as a control.

The V and J genes are TRBV6-5 and TRBJ2-7, with D maybe TRBD2 (6 bases). Germline loops: CDR1 MNHEY, CDR2 SVGAGI. This CDR3 spans 13 amino acids. Trimming pared 2 bases from V and 3 bases from J, leaving 8 bases between. This CDR3 reads CASSYTDYYEQYV. The CDR3 DNA reads as TGTGCCAGCAGTTACACGGACTACTACGAGCAGTACGTC.

On this clonotype itself: At one boundary the junction diverges from the germline segment, which might be a read error. The chain joins TRBV7-6 to TRBJ2-3; a weak D match, TRBD1 (5 bases). Germline CDR1 and CDR2: SGHVS and FNYEAQ. The CDR3 covers 15 residues. CDR3 protein: CASSLTGVFTDTQYF. The CDR3 DNA reads as TGTGCTAGCAGCTTAACAGGAGTGTTCACAGATACGCAGTATTTT.

Ten or more counts support this clonotype. The chain joins TRBV4-1 to TRBJ1-2; maybe TRBD1 (5 bases). Deletions cut 0 bases from V and 4 bases from J, with 15 bases between. This CDR3 comprises 16 residues. Germline V gene data show CDR1 as MGHRA and CDR2 as YSYEKL. CDR3 sequence reads: CASSQEVGLRGYGYTF. CDR3 nucleotide sequence: TGCGCCAGCAGCCAAGAGGTGGGACTTCGGGGCTATGGCTACACCTTC.

This clonotype was seen a handful of times. This may arise from a read error, as a much more abundant clone is one base away. V gene TRBV6-4 combines with J gene TRBJ2-5; the match to TRBD2 covers 9 bases. The CDR3 totals 15 residues. Germline trimming cut 3 bases from V and 11 bases from J; bases unmatched to any gene: 13. Germline CDR1 MRHNA, CDR2 SNTAGT. CDR3 in amino acids: CASSEILAGGDEQYF. CDR3 nucleotide sequence: TGTGCCAGCAGTGAAATCCTTGCGGGAGGGGATGAGCAGTACTTC.